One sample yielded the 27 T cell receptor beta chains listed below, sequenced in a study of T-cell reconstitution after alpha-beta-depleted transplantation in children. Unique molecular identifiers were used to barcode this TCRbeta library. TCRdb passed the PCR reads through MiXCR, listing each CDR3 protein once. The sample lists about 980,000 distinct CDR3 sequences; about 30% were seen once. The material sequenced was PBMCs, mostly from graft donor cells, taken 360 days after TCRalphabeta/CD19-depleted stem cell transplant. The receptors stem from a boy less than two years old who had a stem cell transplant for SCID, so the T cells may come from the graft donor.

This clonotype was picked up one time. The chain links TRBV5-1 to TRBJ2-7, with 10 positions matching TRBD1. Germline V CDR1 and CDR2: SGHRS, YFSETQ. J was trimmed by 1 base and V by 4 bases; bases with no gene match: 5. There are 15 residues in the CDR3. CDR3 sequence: CASSRQGQGSYEQYF. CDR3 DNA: TGCGCCAGCAGCCGCCAGGGACAGGGGTCCTACGAGCAGTACTTC. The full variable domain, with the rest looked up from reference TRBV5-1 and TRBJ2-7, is KAGVTQTPRYLIKTRGQQVTLSCSPISGHRSVSWYQQTPGQGLQFLFEYFSETQRNKGNFPGRFSGRQFSNSRSEMNVSTLELGDSALYLCASSRQGQGSYEQYFGPGTRLTVT.

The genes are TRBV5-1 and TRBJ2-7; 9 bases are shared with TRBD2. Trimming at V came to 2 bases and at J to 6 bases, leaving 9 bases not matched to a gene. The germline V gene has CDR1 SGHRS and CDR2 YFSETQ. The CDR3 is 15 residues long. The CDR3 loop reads CASSLRGLAPAEQYF. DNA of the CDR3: TGCGCCAGCAGCTTAAGGGGACTAGCCCCCGCCGAGCAGTACTTC.

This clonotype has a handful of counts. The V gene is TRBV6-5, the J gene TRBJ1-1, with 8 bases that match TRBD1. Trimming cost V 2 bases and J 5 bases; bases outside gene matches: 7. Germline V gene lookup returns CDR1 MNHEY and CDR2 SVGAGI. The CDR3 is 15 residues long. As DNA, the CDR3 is TGTGCCAGCAGTTACCCCGACAGGGGCGGAACTGAAGCTTTCTTT. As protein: CASSYPDRGGTEAFF.

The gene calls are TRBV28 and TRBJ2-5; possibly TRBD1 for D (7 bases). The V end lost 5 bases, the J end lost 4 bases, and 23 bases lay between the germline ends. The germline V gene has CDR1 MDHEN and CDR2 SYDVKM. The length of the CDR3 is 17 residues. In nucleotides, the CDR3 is TGTGCCAGCAGTCCTCTGGCGCACAGGGGAGGACGAGAGACCCAGTACTTC. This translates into CASSPLAHRGGRETQYF.

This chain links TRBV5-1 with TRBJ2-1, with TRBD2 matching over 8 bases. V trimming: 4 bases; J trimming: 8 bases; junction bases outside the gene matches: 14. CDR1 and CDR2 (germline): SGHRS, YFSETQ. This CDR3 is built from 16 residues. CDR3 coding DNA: TGCGCCAGCAGCCGGGTCCCGCGGGGGGCCGAGGATGAGCAGTTCTTC. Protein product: CASSRVPRGAEDEQFF.

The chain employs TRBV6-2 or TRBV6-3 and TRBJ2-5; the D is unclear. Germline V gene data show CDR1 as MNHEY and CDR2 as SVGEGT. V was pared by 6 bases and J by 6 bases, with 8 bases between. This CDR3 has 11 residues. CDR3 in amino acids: CASSHGKTQYF. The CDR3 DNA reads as TGTGCCAGCAGCCATGGAAAGACCCAGTACTTC.

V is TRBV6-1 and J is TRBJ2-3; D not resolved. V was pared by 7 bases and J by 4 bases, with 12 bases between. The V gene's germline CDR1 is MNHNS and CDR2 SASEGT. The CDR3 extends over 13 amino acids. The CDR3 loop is CASKRRLADTQYF. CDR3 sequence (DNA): TGTGCCAGCAAACGCAGGCTAGCAGATACGCAGTATTTT.

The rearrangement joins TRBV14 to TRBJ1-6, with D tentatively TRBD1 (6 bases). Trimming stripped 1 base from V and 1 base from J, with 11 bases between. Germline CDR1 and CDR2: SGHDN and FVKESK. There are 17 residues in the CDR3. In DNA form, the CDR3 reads TGTGCCAGCAGCCAAGCAGGGACATGGTCCTATAATTCACCCCTCCACTTT. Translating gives CASSQAGTWSYNSPLHF.

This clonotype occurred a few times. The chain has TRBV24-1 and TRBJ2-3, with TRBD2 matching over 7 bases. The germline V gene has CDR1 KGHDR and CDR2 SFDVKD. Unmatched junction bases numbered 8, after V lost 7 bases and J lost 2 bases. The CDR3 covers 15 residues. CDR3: CATRLGGGLTDTQYF. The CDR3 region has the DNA TGTGCCACCAGGCTGGGCGGGGGACTCACAGATACGCAGTATTTT.

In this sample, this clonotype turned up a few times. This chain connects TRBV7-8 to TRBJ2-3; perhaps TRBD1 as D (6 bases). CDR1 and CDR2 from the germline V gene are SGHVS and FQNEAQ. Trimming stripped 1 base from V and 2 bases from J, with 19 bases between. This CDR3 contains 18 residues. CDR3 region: CASSLVGRDTRFTDTQYF. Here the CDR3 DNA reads TGTGCCAGCAGCTTAGTCGGCCGGGACACCAGATTCACAGATACGCAGTATTTT.

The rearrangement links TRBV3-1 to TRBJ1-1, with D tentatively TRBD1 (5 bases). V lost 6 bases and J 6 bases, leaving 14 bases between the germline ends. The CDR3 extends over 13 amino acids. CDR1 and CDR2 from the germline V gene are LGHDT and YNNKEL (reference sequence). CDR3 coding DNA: TGTGCCAGCAGGGTTCGGGGGAGGGCTGAAGCTTTCTTT. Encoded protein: CASRVRGRAEAFF.

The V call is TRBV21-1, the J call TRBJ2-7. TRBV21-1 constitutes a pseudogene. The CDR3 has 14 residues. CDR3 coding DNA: TGTGCCAGCAATTATTACCGAGAGCTTTACGAGCAGTACTTC. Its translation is CASNYYRELYEQYF.

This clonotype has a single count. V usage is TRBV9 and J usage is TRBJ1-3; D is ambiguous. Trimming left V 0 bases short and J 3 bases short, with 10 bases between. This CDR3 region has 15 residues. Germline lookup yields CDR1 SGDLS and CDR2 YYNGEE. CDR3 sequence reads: CASSVAGAGGNTIYF. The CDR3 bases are TGTGCCAGCAGCGTAGCGGGTGCCGGTGGAAACACCATATATTTT.

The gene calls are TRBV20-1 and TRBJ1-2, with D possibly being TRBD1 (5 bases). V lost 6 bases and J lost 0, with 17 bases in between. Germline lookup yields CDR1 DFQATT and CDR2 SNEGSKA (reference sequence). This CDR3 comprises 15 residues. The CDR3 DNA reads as TGCAGTGCCAAAAGGGGTGACCGGCCTAACTATGGCTACACCTTC. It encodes CSAKRGDRPNYGYTF.

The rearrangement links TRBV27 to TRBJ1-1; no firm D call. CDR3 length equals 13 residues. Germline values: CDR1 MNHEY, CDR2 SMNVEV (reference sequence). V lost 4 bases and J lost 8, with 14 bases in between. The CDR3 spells CASSWAAGTEAFF. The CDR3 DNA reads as TGTGCCAGCAGTTGGGCAGCCGGAACCGAAGCTTTCTTT.

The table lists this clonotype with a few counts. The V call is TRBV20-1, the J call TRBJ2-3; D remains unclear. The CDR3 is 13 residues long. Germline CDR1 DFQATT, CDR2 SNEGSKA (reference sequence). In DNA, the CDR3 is TGCAGCTGGCTACTACTTGCCACAGATACGCAGTATTTT. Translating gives CSWLLLATDTQYF.

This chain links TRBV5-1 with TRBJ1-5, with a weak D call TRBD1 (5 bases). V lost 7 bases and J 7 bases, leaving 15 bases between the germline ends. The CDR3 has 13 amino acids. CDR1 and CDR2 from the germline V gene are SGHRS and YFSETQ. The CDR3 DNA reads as TGCGCCAGCGGGGACGGGGTGGGACAGCCCCAGCATTTT. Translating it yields CASGDGVGQPQHF. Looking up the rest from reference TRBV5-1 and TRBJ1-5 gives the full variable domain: KAGVTQTPRYLIKTRGQQVTLSCSPISGHRSVSWYQQTPGQGLQFLFEYFSETQRNKGNFPGRFSGRQFSNSRSEMNVSTLELGDSALYLCASGDGVGQPQHFGDGTRLSIL.

The CDR3 DNA reads as TGCAGTGCTGGGGGGGCCTCGAGTGCAGATACGCAGTATTTT. As protein: CSAGGASSADTQYF. V usage is TRBV20-1 and J usage is TRBJ2-3; maybe TRBD2 (7 bases). Germline values: CDR1 DFQATT, CDR2 SNEGSKA (reference sequence). Trimming cost V 5 bases and J 4 bases, with 16 bases left between them. The CDR3 has 14 amino acids.

CDR3 sequence (DNA): TGTGCCAGCAGCCAATCGCCGGACAGTTTCTATGGCTACACCTTC. The encoded protein is CASSQSPDSFYGYTF. The rearrangement links TRBV4-2 to TRBJ1-2; a possible D gene is TRBD1 (6 bases). Deletions cut 2 bases from V and 4 bases from J, with 14 bases between. CDR3 length: 15 residues. Germline V gene sequence: CDR1 LGHNA, CDR2 YNFKEQ.

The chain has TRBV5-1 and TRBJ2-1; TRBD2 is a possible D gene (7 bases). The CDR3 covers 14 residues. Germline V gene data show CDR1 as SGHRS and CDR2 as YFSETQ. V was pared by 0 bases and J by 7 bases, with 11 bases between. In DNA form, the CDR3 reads TGCGCCAGCAGCTTGGCGGGGGGCGAGAATGAGCAGTTCTTC. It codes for CASSLAGGENEQFF.

The CDR3 sequence: CASNRDRVQEQFF. The CDR3 DNA follows: TGTGCCAGCAACCGGGACAGGGTTCAGGAGCAGTTCTTC. The rearrangement joins TRBV28 to TRBJ2-1; TRBD1 matches at 9 bases. With V trimmed by 7 bases and J by 10 bases, 8 bases remained unmatched. CDR1 MDHEN and CDR2 SYDVKM come from the germline V gene. There are 13 residues in the CDR3.

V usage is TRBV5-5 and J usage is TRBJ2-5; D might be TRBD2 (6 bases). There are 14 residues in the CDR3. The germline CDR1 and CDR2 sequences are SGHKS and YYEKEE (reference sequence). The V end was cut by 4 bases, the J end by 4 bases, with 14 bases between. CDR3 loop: CASSHAGPRETQYF. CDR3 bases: TGTGCCAGCAGCCACGCGGGGCCCCGAGAGACCCAGTACTTC.

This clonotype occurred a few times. The CDR3 region has the DNA TGTGCCAGCAGTTTAGGGGGACGGTTTGGAGCTTTCTTT. Translating it yields CASSLGGRFGAFF. The chain combines TRBV12-3 or TRBV12-4 with TRBJ1-1, with D possibly TRBD1 on 5 matching bases. There are 13 residues in the CDR3. V lost 1 base, J lost 10 bases, and 13 bases lay in between.

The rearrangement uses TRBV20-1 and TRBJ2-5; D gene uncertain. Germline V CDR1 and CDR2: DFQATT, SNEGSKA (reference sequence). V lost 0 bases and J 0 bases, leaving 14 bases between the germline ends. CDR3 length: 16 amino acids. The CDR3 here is CSARDRRQSNQETQYF. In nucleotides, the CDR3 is TGCAGTGCTAGAGATCGCCGCCAGTCAAACCAAGAGACCCAGTACTTC.

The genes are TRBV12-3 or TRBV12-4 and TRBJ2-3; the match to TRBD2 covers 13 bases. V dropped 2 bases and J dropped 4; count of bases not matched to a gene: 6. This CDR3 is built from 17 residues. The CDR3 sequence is CASSLIWTSGGADTQYF. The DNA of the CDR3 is TGTGCCAGCAGTTTAATTTGGACTAGCGGGGGCGCAGATACGCAGTATTTT.

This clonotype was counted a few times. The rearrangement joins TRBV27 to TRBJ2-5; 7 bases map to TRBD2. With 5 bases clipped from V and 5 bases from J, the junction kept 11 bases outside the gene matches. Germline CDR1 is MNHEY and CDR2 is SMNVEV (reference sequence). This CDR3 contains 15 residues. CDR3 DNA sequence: TGTGCCAGCAGTCCCCCCGGACGGGAGGCGGAGACCCAGTACTTC. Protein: CASSPPGREAETQYF.

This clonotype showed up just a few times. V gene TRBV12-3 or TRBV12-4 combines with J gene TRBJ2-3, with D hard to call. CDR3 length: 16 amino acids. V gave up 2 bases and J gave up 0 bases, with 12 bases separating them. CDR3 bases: TGTGCCAGCAGTTTAAGGTTCGCCCCTAGCACAGATACGCAGTATTTT. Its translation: CASSLRFAPSTDTQYF.